The present T cell receptor (beta chain) was sequenced within a study of cytomegalovirus exposure and HLA in healthy donors. About the study: A previous analysis identified 95 million to 130 million unique TCR beta sequences derived from around 200 million T cells.

Study-level findings and limits: For TCR beta chains, V- and J-gene trimming was later linked to a missense DCLRE1C variant. DRB1 showed the most TCR associations and HLA-C the fewest in a later analysis, as rates varied by HLA locus.

In the PCR, 60 Vbeta and 13 Jbeta primers were used. Here immunoSEQ multiplex PCR was the method, and the copy in TCRdb shows in-frame clones only, minus some. The table lists about 110,000 clones, around 78% of them singletons. For this clone: Its antigen is unidentified.

The V and J ends lost 5 bases and 1 base, in that order; junction bases with no gene match: 13. This CDR3 region has 17 residues. Germline-derived CDR1 and CDR2 are MDHEN and SYDVKM. Sequencing was performed on PBMCs. This sequence joins TRBV28 and TRBJ1-1; 7 bases align to TRBD1. The receptor was derived from a young woman in good health and CMV-seronegative. CDR3 bases: TGTGCCAGCAGTCCGTATGGGCGGGGACAGTCGAACACTGAAGCTTTCTTT. Translated, it gives CASSPYGRGQSNTEAFF.